This TCR beta chain appears in the sequencing data of a study of cytomegalovirus exposure and HLA in healthy donors. Study-wide points: Later, an analysis found that common viral pathogens appeared to be linked with several of the most significant clusters. Listed as cytomegalovirus-associated were about 160 TCR beta chains. Reported performance of the classifier showed diagnosis of cytomegalovirus status with high specificity and sensitivity. As a later analysis showed, a missense DCLRE1C variant was linked to trimming of TCR beta V- and J-genes.

Germline trimming cut 3 bases from V and 13 bases from J; bases unmatched to any gene: 17. From germline, CDR1 is SGHDN and CDR2 FVKESK. The CDR3 has 17 residues. It was with 60 Vbeta and 13 Jbeta primers that the PCR ran. The table came from immunoSEQ multiplex PCR; TCRdb's copy has only in-frame clones and leaves some out. The sample has 180,000 or so clones, about three quarters seen once; the top ten hold more than 1.4%. About this clone itself: Its antigen remains unidentified.

V is TRBV14 and J is TRBJ2-1; 11 bases agree with TRBD2. This TCR came from a man between 18 and 35 years old in good health and CMV-seronegative. The specimen sequenced was PBMCs. The CDR3 region is CASSHLETSGTLRSQFF. The CDR3, as DNA: TGTGCCAGCAGCCACCTCGAGACTAGCGGGACCCTGAGATCCCAGTTCTTC. Full variable domain (rest looked up from reference TRBV14 and TRBJ2-1): EAGVTQFPSHSVIEKGQTVTLRCDPISGHDNLYWYRRVMGKEIKFLLHFVKESKQDESGMPNNRFLAERTGGTYSTLKVQPAELEDSGVYFCASSHLETSGTLRSQFFGPGTRLTVL.